The 19 T cell receptor beta chains given below trace back to one sample, sequenced in a study of blood T cell repertoires in COVID-19. This table comes from immunoSEQ multiplex PCR, and its TCRdb copy is limited to in-frame clones, with some not included. This table holds some 200,000 clones, around nine tenths found once. Sequencing was carried out using peripheral blood. The receptors originated from a man aged 18 to 29 with active or convalescent COVID-19.

The chain combines TRBV28 with TRBJ2-1, with 7 positions matching TRBD1. Germline lookup yields CDR1 MDHEN and CDR2 SYDVKM. V trimming: 4 bases; J trimming: 14 bases; junction bases outside the gene matches: 11. This CDR3 is built from 13 residues. The chain's CDR3 is CASSSPQGLAEFF. The CDR3 DNA follows: TGTGCCAGCAGTTCTCCACAGGGGTTGGCCGAGTTCTTC. Variable domain in full (rest from reference TRBV28 and TRBJ2-1): DVKVTQSSRYLVKRTGEKVFLECVQDMDHENMFWYRQDPGLGLRLIYFSYDVKMKEKGDIPEGYSVSREKKERFSLILESASTNQTSMYLCASSSPQGLAEFFGPGTRLTVL.

The rearrangement joins TRBV4-3 to TRBJ1-2, with D possibly being TRBD1 (6 bases). This CDR3 contains 14 residues. V was cut by 4 bases and J by 3 bases, with 12 bases left in between. Germline-derived CDR1 and CDR2 are LGHNA and YSLEER. CDR3 region: CASSPDRWDYGYTF. The CDR3 bases are TGCGCCAGCAGCCCCGACAGGTGGGACTATGGCTACACCTTC.

The chain recombines TRBV28 with TRBJ2-1, with D maybe TRBD2 (5 bases). Germline V gene data show CDR1 as MDHEN and CDR2 as SYDVKM. The CDR3 extends over 14 amino acids. Trimming shortened V by 3 bases and J by 9 bases, and 15 bases separated the two germline ends. The CDR3 region is CASSFSGIVGEQFF. The CDR3 region has the DNA TGTGCCAGCAGTTTTTCGGGGATTGTGGGTGAGCAGTTCTTC.

The chain recombines TRBV19 with TRBJ2-7; the match to TRBD1 covers 8 bases. V was clipped by 4 bases and J by 5 bases; unmatched bases: 7. Germline values: CDR1 LNHDA, CDR2 SQIVND (reference sequence). The CDR3 consists of 14 residues. CDR3 nucleotides: TGTGCCAGTAGTAACGGGACAGGTTTCAACGAGCAGTACTTC. Translation: CASSNGTGFNEQYF.

The chain uses TRBV12-3 or TRBV12-4 and TRBJ1-5; D call uncertain. Trimming stripped 7 bases from V and 0 bases from J, with 4 bases between. The length of the CDR3 is 12 residues. This CDR3 is CASTRSNQPQHF. The CDR3, as DNA: TGTGCCAGCACCCGTAGCAATCAGCCCCAGCATTTT.

The rearrangement links TRBV28 to TRBJ1-1; D perhaps matches TRBD1 (6 bases). This CDR3 spans 12 amino acids. Germline V gene sequence: CDR1 MDHEN, CDR2 SYDVKM. Trimming cost V 5 bases and J 9 bases, with 13 bases left between them. The CDR3 loop is CASSEDRSKAFF. In DNA form, the CDR3 reads TGTGCCAGCAGTGAAGACAGGTCCAAAGCTTTCTTT.

This sequence joins TRBV20-1 and TRBJ1-5; D call uncertain. The CDR3 extends over 9 amino acids. Germline CDR1 DFQATT, CDR2 SNEGSKA (reference sequence). With 8 bases removed from V and 11 bases from J, the gap between germline ends came to 10 bases. CDR3 residues: CSPFTAQHF. The CDR3 DNA reads as TGCAGTCCTTTCACGGCCCAGCATTTT.

The rearrangement joins TRBV12-3 or TRBV12-4 to TRBJ2-7; D is unclear. V was pared by 5 bases and J by 2 bases, with 10 bases between. The CDR3 has 13 amino acids. This CDR3 reads CASSPSAAYEQYF. CDR3 nucleotide sequence: TGTGCCAGCAGTCCATCGGCGGCCTACGAGCAGTACTTC.

A single count supports this clone. This chain uses TRBV11-3 with TRBJ2-2, with D possibly TRBD2 on 6 matching bases. This CDR3 is 15 amino acids long. Germline V gene sequence: CDR1 SGHNT, CDR2 YENEEA. V was cut by 6 bases and J by 0 bases, with 11 bases left in between. The CDR3 region has the DNA TGTGCCAGCAGTGGGGGAGGAGCGAACACCGGGGAGCTGTTTTTT. This sequence encodes CASSGGGANTGELFF. The full variable domain, rest sourced from reference TRBV11-3 and TRBJ2-2, is EAGVVQSPRYKIIEKKQPVAFWCNPISGHNTLYWYLQNLGQGPELLIRYENEEAVDDSQLPKDRFSAERLKGVDSTLKIQPAELGDSAVYLCASSGGGANTGELFFGEGSRLTVL.

The CDR3 is CASSLETTSYNEQFF. The CDR3 DNA sequence: TGTGCCAGCAGCTTAGAAACTACCTCCTACAATGAGCAGTTCTTC. The chain recombines TRBV11-3 with TRBJ2-1; no reliable D call. Germline CDR1 is SGHNT and CDR2 is YENEEA. The CDR3 totals 15 residues. With 0 bases removed from V and 0 bases from J, the gap between germline ends came to 6 bases.

The gene calls are TRBV28 and TRBJ1-5; D gene unclear. Between the trimmed V and J ends, which lost 5 bases and 0 bases, there was a span of 11 bases. CDR1 is MDHEN, CDR2 SYDVKM, per germline. This CDR3 contains 15 residues. The CDR3 region has the DNA TGTGCCAGCAGTCCACGGGTTGGTAGCAATCAGCCCCAGCATTTT. As protein: CASSPRVGSNQPQHF. The full variable domain, its missing parts supplied by reference TRBV28 and TRBJ1-5, is DVKVTQSSRYLVKRTGEKVFLECVQDMDHENMFWYRQDPGLGLRLIYFSYDVKMKEKGDIPEGYSVSREKKERFSLILESASTNQTSMYLCASSPRVGSNQPQHFGDGTRLSIL.

The chain links TRBV30 to TRBJ2-2; perhaps TRBD1 as D (5 bases). This CDR3 is 14 amino acids long. Deletions cut 3 bases from V and 3 bases from J, with 11 bases between. Germline V lookup: CDR1 GTSNPN, CDR2 SVGIG (reference sequence). The CDR3 sequence: CAWSALGHTGELFF. The CDR3 nucleotides are TGTGCCTGGAGCGCGTTGGGGCACACCGGGGAGCTGTTTTTT.

V gene TRBV2 combines with J gene TRBJ1-3; D not resolved. The CDR3 runs 14 residues. Trimming pared 3 bases from V and 1 base from J, leaving 7 bases between. Per germline, CDR1 SNHLY and CDR2 FYNNEI. The CDR3 DNA follows: TGTGCCAGCAGTGACGCGTTTTCTGGAAACACCATATATTTT. Protein: CASSDAFSGNTIYF. The full variable domain, in which reference TRBV2 and TRBJ1-3 provide the parts outside the CDR3, is EPEVTQTPSHQVTQMGQEVILRCVPISNHLYFYWYRQILGQKVEFLVSFYNNEISEKSEIFDDQFSVERPDGSNFTLKIRSTKLEDSAMYFCASSDAFSGNTIYFGEGSWLTVV.

The chain recombines TRBV6-4 with TRBJ2-2, with a tentative D call TRBD1 (5 bases). V lost 6 bases, J lost 0 bases, and 8 bases lay in between. Germline values: CDR1 MRHNA, CDR2 SNTAGT. The CDR3 consists of 14 residues. In DNA, the CDR3 is TGTGCCAGCAGAGAACAGGCGAACACCGGGGAGCTGTTTTTT. It specifies CASREQANTGELFF.

This chain links TRBV5-8 with TRBJ1-2; D gene ambiguous. CDR3 size: 13 residues. Trimming shortened V by 6 bases and J by 8 bases, and 17 bases separated the two germline ends. The germline V gene encodes CDR1 SGHTS and CDR2 YDEGEE. CDR3: CASTSLATGGYTF. CDR3 DNA: TGTGCCAGCACTAGCTTGGCGACGGGAGGCTACACCTTC. The variable domain in full, with the rest retrieved from reference TRBV5-8 and TRBJ1-2, is EAGVTQSPTHLIKTRGQQATLRCSPISGHTSVYWYQQALGLGLQFLLWYDEGEERNRGNFPPRFSGRQFPNYSSELNVNALELEDSALYLCASTSLATGGYTFGSGTRLTVV.

This chain connects TRBV19 to TRBJ2-1, with D possibly matching TRBD2 (5 bases). The CDR3 spans 15 residues. The germline gives CDR1 LNHDA, CDR2 SQIVND (reference sequence). Trimming removed 1 base from V and 6 bases from J, with 13 bases in between. CDR3 protein: CASSIGGAASNEQFF. The CDR3 DNA reads as TGTGCCAGTAGTATAGGGGGAGCAGCTAGCAATGAGCAGTTCTTC.

The genes are TRBV24-1 and TRBJ2-3, with 8 bases fitting TRBD2. The CDR3 consists of 17 residues. Unmatched junction bases numbered 9, after V lost 1 base and J lost 4 bases. Germline-derived CDR1 and CDR2 are KGHDR and SFDVKD. This chain's CDR3 is CATSDFDLGAGADTQYF. As DNA, the CDR3 is TGTGCCACCAGTGATTTTGACCTAGGAGCGGGAGCAGATACGCAGTATTTT.

The genes are TRBV5-6 and TRBJ2-5, with 8 bases aligning to TRBD1. J lost 3 bases, V lost 2 bases, and 6 bases had no gene match. The CDR3 sequence is 15 residues long. Germline V gene lookup returns CDR1 SGHDT and CDR2 YYEEEE. As DNA, the CDR3 is TGTGCCAGCAGCTTTGGACAGGGCCCAAAAGAGACCCAGTACTTC. This gives the protein CASSFGQGPKETQYF.

The chain links TRBV5-5 to TRBJ1-2; 10 bases line up with TRBD1. V dropped 4 bases and J dropped 2; count of bases not matched to a gene: 2. Per the germline V gene, CDR1 is SGHKS and CDR2 is YYEKEE (reference sequence). This CDR3 is built from 14 residues. The CDR3 bases are TGTGCCAGCAGCGTGGACAGGGGGAACTATGGCTACACCTTC. This encodes CASSVDRGNYGYTF.